These T cell receptor beta chains were read from a single sample in a study of shared clonotypes between healthy human individuals. TCRdb keeps only in-frame clones here, not all; method: immunoSEQ multiplex PCR. The sample yields millions of clones, over 90% seen once. The specimen was naive CD4+ T cells from PBMCs. All receptors come from a man aged 18 to 35 in good health. Some clones in this sample may be carry-over from other donors' samples. CDR3s include the opening cysteine and the closing phenylalanine or tryptophan. The order of the fields is CDR3 protein, CDR3 DNA, D gene, clone size, V gene, J gene. D genes are given only for firm matches. Clone size is given for some rows only: seen once, a few or many times, or a class if the clone is expanded.

CDR3: CASSLSRETQYF; DNA: TGTGCCAGCAGCCTCAGCCGGGAGACCCAGTACTTC; D: .; size: .; V: TRBV7-6; J: TRBJ2-5
CDR3: CASTGDGPYEQYF; DNA: TGTGCCAGCACCGGGGACGGACCCTACGAGCAGTACTTC; D: .; size: .; V: TRBV6-6; J: TRBJ2-7
CDR3: CASSPDGGLGEQYF; DNA: TGTGCCAGCTCCCCAGATGGCGGGTTGGGCGAGCAGTACTTC; D: .; size: .; V: TRBV27; J: TRBJ2-7
CDR3: CASSDDGFYGYTF; DNA: TGTGCCAGCAGTGACGACGGCTTCTATGGCTACACCTTC; D: .; size: .; V: TRBV25-1; J: TRBJ1-2
CDR3: CASSLWREGVGEQYF; DNA: TGTGCCAGCAGTTTATGGCGGGAGGGGGTCGGCGAGCAGTACTTC; D: TRBD2; size: .; V: TRBV28; J: TRBJ2-7
CDR3: CASSQQAGLTYNEQFF; DNA: TGCGCCAGCAGCCAGCAGGCGGGGTTAACCTACAATGAGCAGTTCTTC; D: .; size: .; V: TRBV5-1; J: TRBJ2-1
CDR3: CASSPRAPNYGYTF; DNA: TGCGCCAGCAGCCCCAGGGCACCTAACTATGGCTACACCTTC; D: .; size: .; V: TRBV5-1; J: TRBJ1-2
CDR3: CASSVDGRYEQYF; DNA: TGTGCCAGCAGCGTAGACGGACGGTACGAGCAGTACTTC; D: .; size: .; V: TRBV9; J: TRBJ2-7
CDR3: CASSFLPGQTHGYTF; DNA: TGTGCCAGCAGTTTCCTCCCGGGACAGACTCACGGCTACACCTTC; D: TRBD1; size: .; V: TRBV27; J: TRBJ1-2
CDR3: CASSLNRESYGYTF; DNA: TGTGCCAGCAGCTTGAACAGGGAGTCCTATGGCTACACCTTC; D: .; size: .; V: TRBV5-4; J: TRBJ1-2
CDR3: CASSRIYTGGEGTEAFF; DNA: TGCGCCAGCAGCCGAATTTACACAGGGGGCGAGGGCACTGAAGCTTTCTTT; D: TRBD1; size: .; V: TRBV4-3; J: TRBJ1-1
CDR3: CASSPGLGQPQHF; DNA: TGTGCCAGTAGCCCCGGGCTGGGGCAGCCCCAGCATTTT; D: .; size: .; V: TRBV19; J: TRBJ1-5
CDR3: CASNQGDRANGELFF; DNA: TGTGCCAGCAACCAGGGGGACAGGGCGAACGGGGAGCTGTTTTTT; D: TRBD1; size: .; V: TRBV9; J: TRBJ2-2
CDR3: CASSQDHSGKGSKNIQYF; DNA: TGTGCCAGCAGCCAAGATCATTCTGGAAAGGGATCCAAAAACATTCAGTACTTC; D: .; size: once; V: TRBV4-2; J: TRBJ2-4
CDR3: CASSQGTSDTGELFF; DNA: TGCGCCAGCAGCCAAGGGACTAGCGACACCGGGGAGCTGTTTTTT; D: TRBD2; size: .; V: TRBV4-3; J: TRBJ2-2
CDR3: CATSGVPGELFF; DNA: TGTGCCACCTCAGGGGTACCCGGGGAGCTGTTTTTT; D: .; size: .; V: TRBV28; J: TRBJ2-2
CDR3: CASTDGTDSGNTIYF; DNA: TGTGCCAGCACCGACGGGACAGACTCTGGAAACACCATATATTTT; D: TRBD1; size: .; V: TRBV28; J: TRBJ1-3
CDR3: CASSLVLASYEQYF; DNA: TGCGCCAGCAGCTTGGTGCTTGCTTCCTACGAGCAGTACTTC; D: .; size: .; V: TRBV5-1; J: TRBJ2-7
CDR3: CSVRSTDTQYF; DNA: TGCAGCGTCCGCTCGACAGATACGCAGTATTTT; D: .; size: .; V: TRBV29-1; J: TRBJ2-3
CDR3: CASSLDGRGSSTNEKLFF; DNA: TGTGCCAGCAGCTTAGACGGGAGAGGGAGCTCAACTAATGAAAAACTGTTTTTT; D: .; size: .; V: TRBV7-2; J: TRBJ1-4
CDR3: CASSLPHSSGRPETQYF; DNA: TGTGCCAGCAGCTTACCCCATAGTAGCGGGAGGCCAGAGACCCAGTACTTC; D: TRBD2; size: .; V: TRBV7-3; J: TRBJ2-5
CDR3: CASSLEGTGGSDTQYF; DNA: TGCGCCAGCAGCTTGGAGGGGACAGGGGGTTCAGATACGCAGTATTTT; D: TRBD1; size: once; V: TRBV5-1; J: TRBJ2-3
CDR3: CAWSVRGAGEQFF; DNA: TGTGCCTGGAGTGTACGAGGGGCGGGTGAGCAGTTCTTC; D: .; size: .; V: TRBV30; J: TRBJ2-1
CDR3: CASIPNRGLISSYNEQFF; DNA: TGTGCCAGCATACCGAACCGGGGGCTTATAAGCTCCTACAATGAGCAGTTCTTC; D: .; size: once; V: TRBV28; J: TRBJ2-1
CDR3: CASSLVAEQYF; DNA: TGTGCCAGCAGCTTAGTAGCGGAGCAGTACTTC; D: .; size: .; V: TRBV7-8; J: TRBJ2-7
CDR3: CASSFRDSPYEQYF; DNA: TGCGCCAGCAGCTTCCGGGACAGTCCCTACGAGCAGTACTTC; D: TRBD1; size: .; V: TRBV5-1; J: TRBJ2-7